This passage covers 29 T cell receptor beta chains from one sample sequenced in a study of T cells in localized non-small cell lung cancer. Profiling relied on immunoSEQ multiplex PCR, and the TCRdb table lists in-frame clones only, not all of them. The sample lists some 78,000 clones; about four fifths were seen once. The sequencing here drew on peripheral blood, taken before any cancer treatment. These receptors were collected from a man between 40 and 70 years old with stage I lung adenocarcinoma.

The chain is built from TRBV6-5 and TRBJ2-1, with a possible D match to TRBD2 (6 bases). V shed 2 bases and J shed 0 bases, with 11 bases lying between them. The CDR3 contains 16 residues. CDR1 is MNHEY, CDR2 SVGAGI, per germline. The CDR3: CASSYGEASSYNEQFF. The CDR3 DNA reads TGTGCCAGCAGTTACGGGGAGGCAAGCTCCTACAATGAGCAGTTCTTC.

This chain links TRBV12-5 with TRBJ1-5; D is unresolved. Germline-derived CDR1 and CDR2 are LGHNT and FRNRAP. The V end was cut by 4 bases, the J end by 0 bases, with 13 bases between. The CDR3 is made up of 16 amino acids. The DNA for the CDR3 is TGTGCTAGTGGTTCCGGCCGGGGAAATAGCAATCAGCCCCAGCATTTT. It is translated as CASGSGRGNSNQPQHF.

The CDR3 DNA reads TGTGCCAGCAGAGATCATTACGAGCAGTACTTC. Amino acid sequence: CASRDHYEQYF. The chain links TRBV27 to TRBJ2-7, with D unresolved. V was pared by 6 bases and J by 4 bases, with 7 bases between. From germline, CDR1 is MNHEY and CDR2 SMNVEV (reference sequence). The CDR3 extends over 11 amino acids.

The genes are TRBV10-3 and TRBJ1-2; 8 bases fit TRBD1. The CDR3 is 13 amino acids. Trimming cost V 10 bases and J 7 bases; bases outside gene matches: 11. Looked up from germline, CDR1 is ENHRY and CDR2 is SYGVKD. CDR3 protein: CATADREGGGYTF. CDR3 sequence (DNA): TGTGCCACCGCGGACAGGGAAGGGGGTGGCTACACCTTC.

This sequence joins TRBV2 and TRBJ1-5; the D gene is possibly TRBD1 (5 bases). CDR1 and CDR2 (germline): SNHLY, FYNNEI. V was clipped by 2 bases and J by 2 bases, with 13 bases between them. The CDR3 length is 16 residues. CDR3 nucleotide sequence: TGTGCCAGCAGTGAACGGGCCCTGGGGGGCAATCAGCCCCAGCATTTT. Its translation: CASSERALGGNQPQHF.

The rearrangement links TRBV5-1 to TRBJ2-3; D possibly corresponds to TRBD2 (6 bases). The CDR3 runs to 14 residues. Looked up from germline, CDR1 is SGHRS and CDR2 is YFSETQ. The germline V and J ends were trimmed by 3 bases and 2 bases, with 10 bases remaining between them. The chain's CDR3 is CASSSGTLTDTQYF. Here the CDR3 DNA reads TGCGCCAGCAGCTCCGGGACTCTCACAGATACGCAGTATTTT.

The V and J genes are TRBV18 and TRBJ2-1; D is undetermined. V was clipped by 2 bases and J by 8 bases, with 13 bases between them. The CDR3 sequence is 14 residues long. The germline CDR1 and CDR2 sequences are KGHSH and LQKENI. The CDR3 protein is CASSPRVRGDEQFF. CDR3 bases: TGTGCCAGCTCACCAAGGGTTCGCGGAGATGAGCAGTTCTTC.

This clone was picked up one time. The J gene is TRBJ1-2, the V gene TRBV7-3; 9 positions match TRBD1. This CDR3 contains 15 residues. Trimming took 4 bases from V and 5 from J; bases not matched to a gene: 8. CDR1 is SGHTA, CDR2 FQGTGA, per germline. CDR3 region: CASSSSGTGTYGYTF. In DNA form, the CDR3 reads TGTGCCAGCAGCTCCTCCGGGACAGGGACGTATGGCTACACCTTC.

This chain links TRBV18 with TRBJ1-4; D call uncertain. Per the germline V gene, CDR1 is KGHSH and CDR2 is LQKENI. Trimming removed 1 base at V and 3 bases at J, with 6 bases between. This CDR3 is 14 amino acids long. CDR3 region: CASSPQASNEKLFF. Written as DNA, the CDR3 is TGTGCCAGCTCACCACAGGCTTCTAATGAAAAACTGTTTTTT.

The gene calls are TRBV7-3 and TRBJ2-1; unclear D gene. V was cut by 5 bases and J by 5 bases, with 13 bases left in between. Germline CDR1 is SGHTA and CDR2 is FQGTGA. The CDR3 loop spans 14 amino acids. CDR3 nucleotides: TGTGCCAGCAGCCCTGGACGAGACAACAATGAGCAGTTCTTC. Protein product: CASSPGRDNNEQFF.

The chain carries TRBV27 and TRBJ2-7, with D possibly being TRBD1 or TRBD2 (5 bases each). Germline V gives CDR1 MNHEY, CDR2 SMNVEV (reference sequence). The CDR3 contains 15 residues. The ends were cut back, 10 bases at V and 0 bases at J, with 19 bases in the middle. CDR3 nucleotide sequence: TGTGCCACCACAAGGGACGGGGCTAGCTCCTACGAGCAGTACTTC. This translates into CATTRDGASSYEQYF.

The CDR3 region is CASSSIRTGAYNEQFF. In nucleotides, the CDR3 is TGTGCCAGTAGTTCTATACGGACAGGGGCATACAATGAGCAGTTCTTC. V gene TRBV19 combines with J gene TRBJ2-1; 9 positions agree with TRBD1. Germline CDR1 is LNHDA and CDR2 is SQIVND (reference sequence). Trimming cost V 5 bases and J 4 bases; bases outside gene matches: 9. The CDR3 spans 16 residues.

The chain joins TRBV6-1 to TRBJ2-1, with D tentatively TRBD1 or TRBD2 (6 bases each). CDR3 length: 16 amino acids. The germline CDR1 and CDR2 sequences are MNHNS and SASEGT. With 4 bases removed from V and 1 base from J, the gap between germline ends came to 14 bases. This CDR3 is CASSGLTGTSYNEQFF. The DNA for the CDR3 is TGTGCCAGCAGTGGTCTCACAGGGACTTCCTACAATGAGCAGTTCTTC.

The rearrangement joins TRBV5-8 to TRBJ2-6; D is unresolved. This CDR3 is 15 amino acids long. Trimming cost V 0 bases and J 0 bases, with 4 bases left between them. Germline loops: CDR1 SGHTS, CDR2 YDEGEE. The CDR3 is CASSLGSSGANVLTF. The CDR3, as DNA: TGTGCCAGCAGCTTGGGAAGCTCTGGGGCCAACGTCCTGACTTTC. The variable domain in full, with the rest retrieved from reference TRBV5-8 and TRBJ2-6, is EAGVTQSPTHLIKTRGQQATLRCSPISGHTSVYWYQQALGLGLQFLLWYDEGEERNRGNFPPRFSGRQFPNYSSELNVNALELEDSALYLCASSLGSSGANVLTFGAGSRLTVL.

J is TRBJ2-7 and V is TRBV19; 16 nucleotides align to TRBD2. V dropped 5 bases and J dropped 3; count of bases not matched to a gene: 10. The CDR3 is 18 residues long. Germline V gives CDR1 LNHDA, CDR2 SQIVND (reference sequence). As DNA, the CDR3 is TGTGCCAGTAGTGAAGGGACTAGCGGGAGGGTATTTGGCTACGAGCAGTACTTC. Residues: CASSEGTSGRVFGYEQYF.

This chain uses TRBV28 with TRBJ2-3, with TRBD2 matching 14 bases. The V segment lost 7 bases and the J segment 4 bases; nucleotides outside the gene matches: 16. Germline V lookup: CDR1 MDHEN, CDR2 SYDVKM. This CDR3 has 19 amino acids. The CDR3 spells CASKTRPGLAGDRSDTQYF. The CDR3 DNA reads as TGTGCCAGCAAGACCCGTCCGGGACTAGCGGGAGATCGCTCAGATACGCAGTATTTT.

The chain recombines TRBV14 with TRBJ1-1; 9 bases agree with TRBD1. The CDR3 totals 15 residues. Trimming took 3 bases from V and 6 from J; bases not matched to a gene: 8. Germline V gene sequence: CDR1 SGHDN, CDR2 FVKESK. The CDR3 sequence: CASSHQGTGSPEAFF. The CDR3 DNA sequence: TGTGCCAGCAGCCACCAAGGGACAGGGAGCCCTGAAGCTTTCTTT. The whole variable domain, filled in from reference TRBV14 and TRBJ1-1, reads EAGVTQFPSHSVIEKGQTVTLRCDPISGHDNLYWYRRVMGKEIKFLLHFVKESKQDESGMPNNRFLAERTGGTYSTLKVQPAELEDSGVYFCASSHQGTGSPEAFFGQGTRLTVV.

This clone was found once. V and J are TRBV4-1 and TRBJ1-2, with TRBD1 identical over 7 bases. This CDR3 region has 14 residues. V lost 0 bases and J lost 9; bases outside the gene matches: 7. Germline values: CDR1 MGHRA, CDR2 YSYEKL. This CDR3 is CASSQDIKGARYTF. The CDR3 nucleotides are TGCGCCAGCAGCCAAGATATTAAGGGGGCCCGCTACACCTTC.

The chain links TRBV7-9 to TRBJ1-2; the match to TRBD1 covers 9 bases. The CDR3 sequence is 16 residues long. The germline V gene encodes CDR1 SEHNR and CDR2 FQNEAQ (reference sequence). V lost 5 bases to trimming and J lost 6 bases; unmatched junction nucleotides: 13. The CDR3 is CASSDPDRGLTNGYTF. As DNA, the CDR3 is TGTGCCAGCAGCGATCCGGACAGGGGACTGACGAATGGCTACACCTTC.

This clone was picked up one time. CDR3 sequence reads: CASSLERVSDEQFF. The CDR3 DNA follows: TGTGCCAGCAGCTTAGAGCGGGTATCGGATGAGCAGTTCTTC. V and J are TRBV7-2 and TRBJ2-1; a weak D match, TRBD2 (6 bases). The CDR3 consists of 14 residues. Germline lookup yields CDR1 SGHTA and CDR2 FQGNSA. V was cut by 1 base and J by 8 bases, with 12 bases left in between.

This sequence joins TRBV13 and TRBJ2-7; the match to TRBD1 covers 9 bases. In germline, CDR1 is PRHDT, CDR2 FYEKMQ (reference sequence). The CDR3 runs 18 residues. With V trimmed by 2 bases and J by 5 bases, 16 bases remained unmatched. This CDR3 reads CASSLSETGGNRWDEQYF. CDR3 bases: TGTGCCAGCAGCTTAAGCGAGACAGGGGGTAATCGGTGGGACGAGCAGTACTTC.

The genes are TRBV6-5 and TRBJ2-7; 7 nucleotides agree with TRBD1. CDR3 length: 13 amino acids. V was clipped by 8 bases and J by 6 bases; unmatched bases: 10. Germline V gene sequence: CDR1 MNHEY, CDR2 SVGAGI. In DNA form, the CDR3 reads TGTGCCAGCTGGGGTTCCGCAGGGGGCGAGCAGTACTTC. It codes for CASWGSAGGEQYF.

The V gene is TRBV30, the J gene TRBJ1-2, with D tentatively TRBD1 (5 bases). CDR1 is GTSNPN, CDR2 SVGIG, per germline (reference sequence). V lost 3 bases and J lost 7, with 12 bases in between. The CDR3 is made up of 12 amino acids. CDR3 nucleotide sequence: TGTGCCTGGAGCGGGGGGACGGGTGGCTACACCTTC. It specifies CAWSGGTGGYTF.

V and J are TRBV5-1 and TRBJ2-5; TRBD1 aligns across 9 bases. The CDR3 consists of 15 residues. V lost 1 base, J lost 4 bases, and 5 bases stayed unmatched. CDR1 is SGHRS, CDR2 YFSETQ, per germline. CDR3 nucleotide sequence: TGCGCCAGCAGCTTGACTCAGGACAGGGGAGAGACCCAGTACTTC. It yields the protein CASSLTQDRGETQYF.

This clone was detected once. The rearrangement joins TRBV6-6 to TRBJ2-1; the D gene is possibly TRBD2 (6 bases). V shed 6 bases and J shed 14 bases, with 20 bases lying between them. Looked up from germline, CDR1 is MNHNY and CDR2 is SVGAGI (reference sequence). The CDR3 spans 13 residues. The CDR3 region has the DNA TGTGCCAGCAGGGACTCGGGACTGACCTCAAAGTTCTTC. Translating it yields CASRDSGLTSKFF.

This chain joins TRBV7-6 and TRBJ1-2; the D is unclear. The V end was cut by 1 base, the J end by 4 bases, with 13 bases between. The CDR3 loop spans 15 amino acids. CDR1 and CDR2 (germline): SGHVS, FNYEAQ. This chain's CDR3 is CASSLEPDPRYGYTF. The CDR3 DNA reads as TGTGCCAGCAGCTTAGAGCCGGACCCTCGCTATGGCTACACCTTC.

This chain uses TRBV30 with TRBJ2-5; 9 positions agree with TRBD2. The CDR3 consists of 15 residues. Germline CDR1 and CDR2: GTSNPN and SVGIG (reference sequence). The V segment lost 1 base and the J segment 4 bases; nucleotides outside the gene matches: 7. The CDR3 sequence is CAWSGPAGGLETQYF. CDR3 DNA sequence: TGTGCCTGGAGTGGTCCAGCGGGGGGACTAGAGACCCAGTACTTC.

The DNA for the CDR3 is TGTGCCAGCAGCTCACCGGGACAGGGGGCGTTAGTGGCCGGGGAGCTGTTTTTT. Translation gives CASSSPGQGALVAGELFF. The gene calls are TRBV5-8 and TRBJ2-2; TRBD1 agrees at 12 bases. Germline V gene data show CDR1 as SGHTS and CDR2 as YDEGEE. The CDR3 has 18 residues. Trimming removed 3 bases from V and 6 bases from J; junction bases left unmatched: 12.

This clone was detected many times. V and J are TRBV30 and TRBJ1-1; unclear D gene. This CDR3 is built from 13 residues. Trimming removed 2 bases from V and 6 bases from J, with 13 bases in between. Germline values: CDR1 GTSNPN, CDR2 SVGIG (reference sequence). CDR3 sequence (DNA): TGTGCCTGGAGTTTATACGGGTCTTCTGAAGCTTTCTTT. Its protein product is CAWSLYGSSEAFF.